This section outlines one T cell receptor beta chain sequence together with its context. Antigen: not known. This sample stems from a study of blood T cells in healthy people across ages. Caucasian individuals from Russia who were healthy and aged 6 to 90 acted as donors. Study-level findings and limits: Diversity of TCR beta correlated strongly with naive T cell percentage. Researchers judged that diversity estimates from one million T cells fell short of true values.

A J-beta primer mix and a sample-barcoded 5' primer were used in a second PCR of about 7 to 12 cycles. Every cDNA was tagged by a template-switch adaptor with 12 random nucleotides. TCRdb itself ran the 5' RACE reads through MiXCR, one entry per CDR3 protein. The table includes over a million distinct CDR3 sequences, 35% to 55% detected once. In germline, CDR1 is MNHEY, CDR2 SMNVEV (reference sequence). This CDR3 has 14 amino acids. Between the trimmed V and J ends, which lost 2 bases and 4 bases, there was a span of 11 bases. The V and J genes are TRBV27 and TRBJ1-2; D is possibly TRBD1 (6 bases). Sequenced: blood. This receptor was obtained from a woman aged 55-69 years in good health. CDR3 nucleotides: TGTGCCAGCAGTTTAAAGGGGGGCGCCTATGGCTACACCTTC. It encodes CASSLKGGAYGYTF.